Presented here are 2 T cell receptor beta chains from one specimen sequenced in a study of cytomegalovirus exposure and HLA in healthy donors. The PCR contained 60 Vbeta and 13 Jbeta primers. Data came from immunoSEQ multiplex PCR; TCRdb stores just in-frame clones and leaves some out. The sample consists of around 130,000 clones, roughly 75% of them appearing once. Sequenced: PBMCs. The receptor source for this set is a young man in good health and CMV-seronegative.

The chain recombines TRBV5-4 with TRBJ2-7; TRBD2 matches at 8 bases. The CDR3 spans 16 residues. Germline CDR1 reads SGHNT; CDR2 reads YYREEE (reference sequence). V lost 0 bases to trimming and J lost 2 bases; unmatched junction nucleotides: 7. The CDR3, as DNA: TGTGCCAGCAGCTTGGGGGCGAGCGGGGGAACCTACGAGCAGTACTTC. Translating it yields CASSLGASGGTYEQYF.

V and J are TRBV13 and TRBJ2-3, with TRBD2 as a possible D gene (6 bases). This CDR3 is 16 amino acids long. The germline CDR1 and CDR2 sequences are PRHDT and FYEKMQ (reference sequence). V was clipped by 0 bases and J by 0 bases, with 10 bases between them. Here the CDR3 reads CASSLGAGTSTDTQYF. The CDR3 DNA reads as TGTGCCAGCAGCTTAGGGGCGGGAACGAGCACAGATACGCAGTATTTT.